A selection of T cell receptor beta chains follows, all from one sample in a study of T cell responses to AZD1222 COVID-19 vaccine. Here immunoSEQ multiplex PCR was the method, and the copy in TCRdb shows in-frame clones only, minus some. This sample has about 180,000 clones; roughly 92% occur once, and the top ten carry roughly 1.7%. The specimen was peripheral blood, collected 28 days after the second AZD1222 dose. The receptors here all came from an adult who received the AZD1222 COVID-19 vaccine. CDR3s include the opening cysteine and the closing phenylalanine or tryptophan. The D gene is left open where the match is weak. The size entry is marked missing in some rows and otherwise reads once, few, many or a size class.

cdr3_aa: CASRRTSGRKFF; cdr3_nt: TGTGCCAGCAGGCGGACTAGCGGGAGGAAGTTCTTC; v_call: TRBV28; d_call: TRBD2; clone_size: -; j_call: TRBJ2-1
cdr3_aa: CASSPTEGYGYTF; cdr3_nt: TGTGCCAGCTCACCGACAGAGGGATATGGCTACACCTTC; v_call: TRBV18; d_call: -; clone_size: -; j_call: TRBJ1-2
cdr3_aa: CASSLGRIGQSYNEQFF; cdr3_nt: TGTGCCAGCAGCTTAGGAAGAATCGGCCAATCCTACAATGAGCAGTTCTTC; v_call: TRBV7-9; d_call: -; clone_size: -; j_call: TRBJ2-1
cdr3_aa: CASSSSTGSSGYTF; cdr3_nt: TGTGCCAGCAGCTCCTCGACAGGGAGTAGCGGCTACACCTTC; v_call: TRBV11-2; d_call: TRBD1; clone_size: once; j_call: TRBJ1-2
cdr3_aa: CASSLALGGTEAFF; cdr3_nt: TGTGCCAGCAGCTTAGCCTTGGGAGGTACTGAAGCTTTCTTT; v_call: TRBV7-9; d_call: -; clone_size: once; j_call: TRBJ1-1
cdr3_aa: CAISDLLVAGDKDTQYF; cdr3_nt: TGTGCCATCAGTGATTTGCTTGTCGCGGGAGACAAAGATACGCAGTATTTT; v_call: TRBV10-3; d_call: TRBD2; clone_size: -; j_call: TRBJ2-3
cdr3_aa: CAISGRGKGNEQFF; cdr3_nt: TGTGCCATCAGTGGTAGGGGGAAGGGGAATGAGCAGTTCTTC; v_call: TRBV10-3; d_call: -; clone_size: -; j_call: TRBJ2-1
cdr3_aa: CATQGQANEKLFF; cdr3_nt: TGTGCCACCCAGGGACAGGCTAATGAAAAACTGTTTTTT; v_call: TRBV27; d_call: TRBD1; clone_size: -; j_call: TRBJ1-4
cdr3_aa: CATGSYNEQFF; cdr3_nt: TGTGCCACCGGATCCTACAATGAGCAGTTCTTC; v_call: TRBV2; d_call: -; clone_size: -; j_call: TRBJ2-1
cdr3_aa: CAIRKDNSYEQYF; cdr3_nt: TGTGCCATCAGGAAGGACAACTCCTACGAGCAGTACTTC; v_call: TRBV10-3; d_call: -; clone_size: -; j_call: TRBJ2-7
cdr3_aa: CASSAGTSTYEQYF; cdr3_nt: TGTGCCAGCAGTGCCGGGACTAGTACCTACGAGCAGTACTTC; v_call: TRBV25-1; d_call: TRBD2; clone_size: -; j_call: TRBJ2-7
cdr3_aa: CASRLTGANEKLFF; cdr3_nt: TGTGCCAGCAGATTGACAGGGGCCAATGAAAAACTGTTTTTT; v_call: TRBV2; d_call: TRBD1; clone_size: -; j_call: TRBJ1-4
cdr3_aa: CASSSPGQQIYGYTF; cdr3_nt: TGTGCCAGCAGTTCTCCGGGACAGCAGATTTATGGCTACACCTTC; v_call: TRBV6-5; d_call: TRBD1; clone_size: -; j_call: TRBJ1-2
cdr3_aa: CASRAIQADTQYF; cdr3_nt: TGTGCCAGCCGAGCTATACAGGCAGATACGCAGTATTTT; v_call: TRBV7-2; d_call: -; clone_size: -; j_call: TRBJ2-3
cdr3_aa: CASSSIRERGPRDGYTF; cdr3_nt: TGTGCCAGCAGCTCGATAAGAGAACGGGGCCCTCGGGATGGCTACACCTTC; v_call: TRBV11-2; d_call: -; clone_size: -; j_call: TRBJ1-2
cdr3_aa: CASSPHLAGSYNEQFF; cdr3_nt: TGTGCCAGCAGCCCACACCTAGCGGGGTCCTACAATGAGCAGTTCTTC; v_call: TRBV9; d_call: TRBD2; clone_size: -; j_call: TRBJ2-1
cdr3_aa: CASRRDRYPNNQPQHF; cdr3_nt: TGTGCCAGCAGGAGAGACAGGTATCCGAACAATCAGCCCCAGCATTTT; v_call: TRBV28; d_call: -; clone_size: -; j_call: TRBJ1-5
cdr3_aa: CASSTQPGNTIYF; cdr3_nt: TGTGCCAGTAGTACTCAACCTGGAAACACCATATATTTT; v_call: TRBV19; d_call: -; clone_size: -; j_call: TRBJ1-3
cdr3_aa: CASSLDGTGNEKLFF; cdr3_nt: TGTGCCAGCAGCTTAGACGGGACAGGGAATGAAAAACTGTTTTTT; v_call: TRBV7-8; d_call: TRBD1; clone_size: -; j_call: TRBJ1-4
cdr3_aa: CASSLAGAADTQYF; cdr3_nt: TGTGCCAGCAGCTTGGCAGGTGCGGCAGATACGCAGTATTTT; v_call: TRBV5-4; d_call: -; clone_size: -; j_call: TRBJ2-3
cdr3_aa: CASSVVSSPTDTQYF; cdr3_nt: TGTGCCAGCAGCGTAGTTAGTTCCCCCACAGATACGCAGTATTTT; v_call: TRBV9; d_call: -; clone_size: -; j_call: TRBJ2-3
cdr3_aa: CASSFLTAFRGRDVSYEQYF; cdr3_nt: TGTGCCAGCAGCTTTCTTACCGCCTTCAGGGGGCGGGATGTCTCCTACGAGCAGTACTTC; v_call: TRBV5-4; d_call: TRBD1; clone_size: -; j_call: TRBJ2-7
cdr3_aa: CASSLWGGNTEAFF; cdr3_nt: TGTGCCAGCAGCTTATGGGGGGGGAACACTGAAGCTTTCTTT; v_call: TRBV11-2; d_call: -; clone_size: -; j_call: TRBJ1-1
cdr3_aa: CASSYPSGPQWEQYF; cdr3_nt: TGTGCCAGCAGCTACCCCTCGGGGCCCCAGTGGGAGCAGTACTTC; v_call: TRBV7-9; d_call: -; clone_size: -; j_call: TRBJ2-7
cdr3_aa: CASRPPGTGKNEKLFF; cdr3_nt: TGTGCCAGCAGACCTCCCGGGACCGGGAAGAATGAAAAACTGTTTTTT; v_call: TRBV28; d_call: -; clone_size: -; j_call: TRBJ1-4
cdr3_aa: CASSASGGVNNEQFF; cdr3_nt: TGTGCCAGCAGCGCTAGCGGGGGGGTTAACAATGAGCAGTTCTTC; v_call: TRBV9; d_call: TRBD2; clone_size: -; j_call: TRBJ2-1
cdr3_aa: CASSRDSRRGQFF; cdr3_nt: TGTGCCAGCAGTCGGGACTCCCGTCGGGGGCAGTTCTTC; v_call: TRBV27; d_call: -; clone_size: -; j_call: TRBJ2-1
cdr3_aa: CASSDTGVREKLFF; cdr3_nt: TGCGCCAGCAGCGACACAGGGGTTCGTGAAAAACTGTTTTTT; v_call: TRBV10-1; d_call: TRBD1; clone_size: -; j_call: TRBJ1-4
cdr3_aa: CASRAPGQGGSKLFF; cdr3_nt: TGTGCCAGCAGAGCGCCGGGACAGGGAGGCTCCAAACTGTTTTTT; v_call: TRBV6-5; d_call: TRBD1; clone_size: -; j_call: TRBJ1-4
cdr3_aa: CASSPGQGEQYF; cdr3_nt: TGTGCCAGCTCACCGGGACAGGGGGAGCAGTACTTC; v_call: TRBV18; d_call: TRBD1; clone_size: -; j_call: TRBJ2-7
cdr3_aa: CASSPWETQYF; cdr3_nt: TGTGCCAGCAGTCCGTGGGAGACCCAGTACTTC; v_call: TRBV27; d_call: -; clone_size: -; j_call: TRBJ2-5
cdr3_aa: CASRFGSGPRNTGELFF; cdr3_nt: TGCGCCAGCAGGTTTGGAAGCGGTCCCAGGAACACCGGGGAGCTGTTTTTT; v_call: TRBV10-2; d_call: -; clone_size: -; j_call: TRBJ2-2
cdr3_aa: CASSIGQAAYNEQFF; cdr3_nt: TGTGCCAGTAGTATAGGGCAGGCGGCCTACAATGAGCAGTTCTTC; v_call: TRBV19; d_call: -; clone_size: -; j_call: TRBJ2-1
cdr3_aa: CASSSRLRPYNEQFF; cdr3_nt: TGTGCCAGCAGCTCGAGACTTCGGCCCTACAATGAGCAGTTCTTC; v_call: TRBV9; d_call: -; clone_size: -; j_call: TRBJ2-1
cdr3_aa: CASSLMGNEKLFF; cdr3_nt: TGTGCCAGCAGTTTGATGGGGAATGAAAAACTGTTTTTT; v_call: TRBV27; d_call: -; clone_size: -; j_call: TRBJ1-4
cdr3_aa: CASSLGAGSDTQYF; cdr3_nt: TGTGCCAGCAGCTTAGGGGCAGGGTCGGATACGCAATATTTT; v_call: TRBV7-9; d_call: -; clone_size: -; j_call: TRBJ2-3
cdr3_aa: CASSREGQGFTYEQYF; cdr3_nt: TGTGCCAGTAGTAGGGAGGGACAGGGATTTACCTACGAGCAGTACTTC; v_call: TRBV19; d_call: TRBD1; clone_size: -; j_call: TRBJ2-7
cdr3_aa: CASSQEPRERTGYTF; cdr3_nt: TGCGCCAGCAGCCAAGAACCCCGAGAGAGGACCGGCTACACCTTC; v_call: TRBV4-1; d_call: -; clone_size: once; j_call: TRBJ1-2
cdr3_aa: CASSVQGGSPLHF; cdr3_nt: TGTGCCAGCAGCGTACAGGGAGGTTCACCCCTCCACTTT; v_call: TRBV9; d_call: -; clone_size: -; j_call: TRBJ1-6
cdr3_aa: CASSLGQGQALHF; cdr3_nt: TGTGCCAGCAGCTTAGGTCAGGGGCAAGCCCTCCACTTT; v_call: TRBV7-9; d_call: -; clone_size: -; j_call: TRBJ1-6
cdr3_aa: CASIDRDLNTEAFF; cdr3_nt: TGTGCCAGCATCGACAGAGACTTGAACACTGAAGCTTTCTTT; v_call: TRBV6-5; d_call: -; clone_size: -; j_call: TRBJ1-1
cdr3_aa: CATSDAGGGYGYTF; cdr3_nt: TGTGCCACCAGTGATGCGGGGGGAGGCTATGGCTACACCTTC; v_call: TRBV24-1; d_call: -; clone_size: -; j_call: TRBJ1-2
cdr3_aa: CASISGRQNYNSPLHF; cdr3_nt: TGCGCCAGCATAAGCGGGCGCCAGAACTATAATTCACCCCTCCACTTT; v_call: TRBV10-2; d_call: -; clone_size: -; j_call: TRBJ1-6
cdr3_aa: CASSMTGGGKNIQYF; cdr3_nt: TGTGCCAGTAGTATGACAGGGGGAGGCAAAAACATTCAGTACTTC; v_call: TRBV19; d_call: TRBD1; clone_size: -; j_call: TRBJ2-4
cdr3_aa: CASSPTGRETQYF; cdr3_nt: TGTGCCAGCAGCCCAACAGGGAGGGAGACCCAGTACTTC; v_call: TRBV12-3/TRBV12-4; d_call: -; clone_size: once; j_call: TRBJ2-5
cdr3_aa: CASSESGMGVWGAEAFF; cdr3_nt: TGTGCCAGCAGTGAATCAGGGATGGGGGTGTGGGGGGCTGAAGCTTTCTTT; v_call: TRBV2; d_call: -; clone_size: -; j_call: TRBJ1-1
cdr3_aa: CASSERAGGSSYNEQFF; cdr3_nt: TGTGCCAGCAGCGAAAGGGCAGGGGGGAGCTCCTACAATGAGCAGTTCTTC; v_call: TRBV6-2/TRBV6-3; d_call: -; clone_size: -; j_call: TRBJ2-1
cdr3_aa: CASSYTPFTAKNTGELFF; cdr3_nt: TGTGCCAGCAGTTACACCCCCTTCACAGCGAAAAACACCGGGGAGCTGTTTTTT; v_call: TRBV6-2/TRBV6-3; d_call: -; clone_size: -; j_call: TRBJ2-2
cdr3_aa: CASSLDLDRGYGEQYF; cdr3_nt: TGTGCCAGCAGCTTAGACCTGGACAGGGGCTATGGGGAGCAGTACTTC; v_call: TRBV11-3; d_call: TRBD1; clone_size: -; j_call: TRBJ2-7
cdr3_aa: CASSYRQGPYEQYF; cdr3_nt: TGTGCCAGCAGCTACCGACAGGGTCCCTACGAGCAGTACTTC; v_call: TRBV13; d_call: TRBD1; clone_size: once; j_call: TRBJ2-7
cdr3_aa: CASRKDGLPYEQYF; cdr3_nt: TGTGCCAGCAGAAAGGACGGGCTCCCCTACGAGCAGTACTTC; v_call: TRBV6-5; d_call: -; clone_size: once; j_call: TRBJ2-7
cdr3_aa: CASSLTGWGATNEKLFF; cdr3_nt: TGTGCCAGCAGCTTGACAGGGTGGGGAGCAACTAATGAAAAACTGTTTTTT; v_call: TRBV5-4; d_call: -; clone_size: -; j_call: TRBJ1-4
cdr3_aa: CASSIGGNYNEQFF; cdr3_nt: TGTGCCAGTAGTATCGGCGGGAACTACAATGAGCAGTTCTTC; v_call: TRBV19; d_call: -; clone_size: -; j_call: TRBJ2-1
cdr3_aa: CASSIQDRLNEKLFF; cdr3_nt: TGTGCCAGTAGTATTCAGGACAGGTTGAATGAAAAACTGTTTTTT; v_call: TRBV19; d_call: TRBD1; clone_size: -; j_call: TRBJ1-4